The 22 T cell receptor beta chains presented below share a single source sample, sequenced in a study of T cell responses to AZD1222 COVID-19 vaccine. The table came from immunoSEQ multiplex PCR; TCRdb's copy has only in-frame clones and leaves some out. The data hold some 71,000 clones, with about four fifths observed a single time. The sample here was peripheral blood, taken on day 0 of AZD1222 vaccination. These receptors came from an adult in good health.

The CDR3 DNA sequence: TGTGCCAGCAGCCGTTTACAGGGCTACGAGCAGTACTTC. It translates to CASSRLQGYEQYF. The J gene is TRBJ2-7, the V gene TRBV3-1 (or the pseudogene TRBV3-2), with D possibly TRBD1 on 6 matching bases. Germline values: CDR1 LGHDT, CDR2 YNNKEL (reference sequence). The germline V and J ends were trimmed by 4 bases and 3 bases, with 10 bases remaining between them. The CDR3 contains 13 residues.

The J gene is TRBJ1-6, the V gene TRBV5-5; 7 nucleotides line up with TRBD1. There are 17 residues in the CDR3. CDR1 is SGHKS and CDR2 is YYEKEE in the germline V gene (reference sequence). J gave up 4 bases and V 1 base, and 8 bases lay outside the gene matches. The CDR3 DNA is TGTGCCAGCAGCTTGCAGGACAGGACAAGGTATAATTCACCCCTCCACTTT. Its translation: CASSLQDRTRYNSPLHF.

This chain links TRBV30 with TRBJ1-2; 11 bases match TRBD1. Germline lookup yields CDR1 GTSNPN and CDR2 SVGIG (reference sequence). The ends lost 5 bases at V and 3 bases at J; junction bases unmatched: 2. CDR3 length equals 13 residues. CDR3 DNA sequence: TGTGCCTGGTCGGGACAGGGGGACTATGGCTACACCTTC. The encoded protein is CAWSGQGDYGYTF.

The chain carries TRBV7-3 and TRBJ1-2; a weak D match, TRBD1 (5 bases). This CDR3 has 13 residues. The germline gives CDR1 SGHTA, CDR2 FQGTGA. Between the trimmed V and J ends, which lost 5 bases and 2 bases, there was a span of 9 bases. DNA of the CDR3: TGTGCCAGCAGCCCCGGGGCGAACTATGGCTACACCTTC. It codes for CASSPGANYGYTF.

The chain combines TRBV4-1 with TRBJ1-2, with TRBD1 matching 8 bases. CDR1 is MGHRA and CDR2 is YSYEKL in the germline V gene. V lost 1 base to trimming and J lost 7 bases; unmatched junction nucleotides: 8. This CDR3 comprises 15 residues. This CDR3 is CASSQGPTGGVGYTF. In nucleotides, the CDR3 is TGCGCCAGCAGCCAAGGACCCACAGGGGGAGTTGGCTACACCTTC.

The J gene is TRBJ1-3, the V gene TRBV28; 10 bases agree with TRBD1. The CDR3 contains 16 residues. Germline V lookup: CDR1 MDHEN, CDR2 SYDVKM. Trimming at V came to 5 bases and at J to 2 bases, leaving 6 bases not matched to a gene. The CDR3 nucleotides are TGTGCCAGCAGTCCGGGGACAGGGGTCGCTGGAAACACCATATATTTT. Amino acids: CASSPGTGVAGNTIYF.

V and J are TRBV21-1 and TRBJ1-1; no check of the table's D call, TRBD1, against the DNA was made. TRBV21-1 counts as a pseudogene. The CDR3 totals 16 residues. The CDR3 coding sequence is TGTGCCAGCAGCAGACAAAAAATCAGAGAGAACACTGAAGCTTTCTTT. Encoded protein: CASSRQKIRENTEAFF.

The sample holds one count of this clone. The V and J genes are TRBV6-5 and TRBJ2-2; 7 positions match TRBD1. The CDR3 is 15 amino acids. V was clipped by 8 bases and J by 0 bases; unmatched bases: 6. Germline CDR1 MNHEY, CDR2 SVGAGI. The CDR3 DNA is TGTGCCAGCTCGAGGGGGCCGACGAACACCGGGGAGCTGTTTTTT. Protein sequence: CASSRGPTNTGELFF.

This clone has only a few counts. The chain uses TRBV19 and TRBJ1-2; 7 bases agree with TRBD1. The CDR3 has 13 residues. Germline V CDR1 and CDR2: LNHDA, SQIVND (reference sequence). The V gene end was trimmed by 4 bases and the J gene end by 5 bases; junction bases not matched to a gene: 4. CDR3 coding DNA: TGTGCCAGTAGTACAACAGGGGTTTATGGCTACACCTTC. The encoded protein is CASSTTGVYGYTF.

The chain recombines TRBV9 with TRBJ2-2; D remains unclear. With 4 bases removed from V and 2 bases from J, the gap between germline ends came to 3 bases. CDR1 and CDR2 (germline): SGDLS, YYNGEE. This CDR3 comprises 12 residues. The CDR3 reads CASSPNTGELFF. CDR3 nucleotides: TGTGCCAGCAGCCCCAACACCGGGGAGCTGTTTTTT.

J is TRBJ1-5 and V is TRBV27; D perhaps matches TRBD1 (5 bases). CDR3 length: 15 amino acids. The V end was cut by 3 bases, the J end by 1 base, with 10 bases between. Germline values: CDR1 MNHEY, CDR2 SMNVEV (reference sequence). The CDR3 region is CASSFGAVSNQPQHF. The DNA for the CDR3 is TGTGCCAGCAGTTTTGGGGCGGTGAGCAATCAGCCCCAGCATTTT.

The chain uses TRBV27 and TRBJ1-1; 7 positions agree with TRBD1. With V trimmed by 7 bases and J by 1 base, 9 bases remained unmatched. This CDR3 has 15 amino acids. Germline V lookup: CDR1 MNHEY, CDR2 SMNVEV (reference sequence). This CDR3 reads CASTSSGTENTEAFF. In nucleotides, the CDR3 is TGTGCCAGCACCTCTTCCGGGACAGAGAACACTGAAGCTTTCTTT.

This clone was counted once. The chain couples TRBV18 to TRBJ1-1, with 7 nucleotides matching TRBD1. V was pared by 5 bases and J by 3 bases, with 9 bases of the junction left unmatched. Germline V gene lookup returns CDR1 KGHSH and CDR2 LQKENI. This CDR3 spans 15 amino acids. The DNA for the CDR3 is TGTGCCAGCTCATCAACAGGGGTGGGGGACACTGAAGCTTTCTTT. It codes for CASSSTGVGDTEAFF.

The chain uses TRBV14 and TRBJ1-3; 7 nucleotides match TRBD1. J was trimmed by 2 bases and V by 4 bases; bases with no gene match: 2. Germline CDR1 is SGHDN and CDR2 is FVKESK. The CDR3 extends over 14 amino acids. The CDR3 DNA follows: TGTGCCAGCAGCCCGACAGGGACTGGAAACACCATATATTTT. It yields the protein CASSPTGTGNTIYF.

The V call is TRBV6-1, the J call TRBJ2-1; TRBD2 aligns across 7 bases. V was clipped by 4 bases and J by 5 bases; unmatched bases: 11. Germline assignment: CDR1 MNHNS and CDR2 SASEGT. The CDR3 totals 16 residues. The DNA of the CDR3 is TGTGCCAGCAGTGCCTACTACGGGACTACCGACAATGAGCAGTTCTTC. Its protein is CASSAYYGTTDNEQFF.

The rearrangement joins TRBV28 to TRBJ1-5, with a tentative D call TRBD1 (6 bases). The CDR3 consists of 15 residues. Germline lookup yields CDR1 MDHEN and CDR2 SYDVKM. Trimming pared 2 bases from V and 5 bases from J, leaving 13 bases between. The CDR3 coding sequence is TGTGCCAGCAGTTTAACAGCTTACAGGGATCAGCCCCAGCATTTT. It specifies CASSLTAYRDQPQHF.

The chain uses TRBV19 and TRBJ2-5, with D tentatively TRBD1 (6 bases). CDR3 length: 13 amino acids. The V end was cut by 4 bases, the J end by 2 bases, with 8 bases between. CDR1 LNHDA and CDR2 SQIVND come from the germline V gene (reference sequence). DNA of the CDR3: TGTGCCAGTAGTACTGGACAGCAAGAGACCCAGTACTTC. The encoded protein is CASSTGQQETQYF.

The rearrangement links TRBV28 to TRBJ1-5; possibly TRBD1 for D (5 bases). Germline V gives CDR1 MDHEN, CDR2 SYDVKM. The CDR3 runs to 19 residues. Trimming shortened V by 6 bases and J by 4 bases, and 28 bases separated the two germline ends. CDR3 in amino acids: CASSLGAYRVGRDNQPQHF. The CDR3 coding sequence is TGTGCCAGCAGCCTAGGGGCATATAGAGTGGGGAGGGATAATCAGCCCCAGCATTTT. The full variable domain, its missing parts supplied by reference TRBV28 and TRBJ1-5, is DVKVTQSSRYLVKRTGEKVFLECVQDMDHENMFWYRQDPGLGLRLIYFSYDVKMKEKGDIPEGYSVSREKKERFSLILESASTNQTSMYLCASSLGAYRVGRDNQPQHFGDGTRLSIL.

The rearrangement links TRBV7-9 to TRBJ2-7, with TRBD1 identical over 7 bases. The junction had 6 bases not matched to a gene; V was cut back by 4 bases and J by 6 bases. The CDR3 is 13 amino acids. CDR1 is SEHNR, CDR2 FQNEAQ, per germline (reference sequence). As DNA, the CDR3 is TGTGCCAGCAGCTGGGACAGTCCCACCGAGCAGTACTTC. This encodes CASSWDSPTEQYF.

By share, this clone ranks as medium-sized. This chain joins TRBV5-1 and TRBJ1-1; tentative D call: TRBD1 (6 bases). V was trimmed by 3 bases and J by 4 bases, leaving 16 bases between them. The CDR3 spans 15 residues. From germline, CDR1 is SGHRS and CDR2 YFSETQ. CDR3 bases: TGCGCCAGCAGCTCGGGACCGGTAGGGGGCACTGAAGCTTTCTTT. Protein: CASSSGPVGGTEAFF.

V gene TRBV2 combines with J gene TRBJ1-5; 8 bases are a match to TRBD1. The V gene end was trimmed by 6 bases and the J gene end by 5 bases; junction bases not matched to a gene: 0. From germline, CDR1 is SNHLY and CDR2 FYNNEI. The CDR3 is 12 amino acids. The CDR3 protein is CASRQGDQPQHF. The CDR3 DNA reads TGTGCCAGCAGACAGGGGGATCAGCCCCAGCATTTT.

The chain links TRBV6-1 to TRBJ1-6; D uncertain. The V end lost 0 bases, the J end lost 3 bases, and 12 bases lay between the germline ends. CDR3 size: 17 residues. The V gene's germline CDR1 is MNHNS and CDR2 SASEGT. CDR3 amino acids: CASSEARANYYNSPLHF. The CDR3 bases are TGTGCCAGCAGTGAAGCGAGGGCAAACTACTATAATTCACCCCTCCACTTT.